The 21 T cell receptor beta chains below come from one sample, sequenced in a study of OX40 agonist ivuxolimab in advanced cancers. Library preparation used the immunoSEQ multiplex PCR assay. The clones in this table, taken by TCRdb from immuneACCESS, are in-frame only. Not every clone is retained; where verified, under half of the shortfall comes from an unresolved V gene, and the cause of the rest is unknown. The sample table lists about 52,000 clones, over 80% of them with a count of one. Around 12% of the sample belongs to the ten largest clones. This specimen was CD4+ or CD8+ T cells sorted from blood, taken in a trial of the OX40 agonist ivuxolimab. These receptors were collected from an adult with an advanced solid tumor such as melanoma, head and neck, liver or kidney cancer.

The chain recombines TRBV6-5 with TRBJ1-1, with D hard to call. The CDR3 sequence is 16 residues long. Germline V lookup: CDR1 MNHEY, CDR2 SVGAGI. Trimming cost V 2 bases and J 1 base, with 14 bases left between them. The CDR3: CASSYGYLLRNTEAFF. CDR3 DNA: TGTGCCAGCAGTTACGGTTATCTACTCCGGAACACTGAAGCTTTCTTT.

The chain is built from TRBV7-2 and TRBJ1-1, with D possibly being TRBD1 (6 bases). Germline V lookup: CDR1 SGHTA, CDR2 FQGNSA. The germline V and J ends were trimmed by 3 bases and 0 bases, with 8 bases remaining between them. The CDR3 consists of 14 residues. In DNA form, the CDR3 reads TGTGCCAGCAGCTTGCACAGGGTGAACACTGAAGCTTTCTTT. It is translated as CASSLHRVNTEAFF.

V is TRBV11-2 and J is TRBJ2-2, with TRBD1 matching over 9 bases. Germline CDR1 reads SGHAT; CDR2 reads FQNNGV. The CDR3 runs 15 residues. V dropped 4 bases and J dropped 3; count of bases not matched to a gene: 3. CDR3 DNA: TGTGCCAGCAGCTCCGGGACAGGGTACACCGGGGAGCTGTTTTTT. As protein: CASSSGTGYTGELFF.

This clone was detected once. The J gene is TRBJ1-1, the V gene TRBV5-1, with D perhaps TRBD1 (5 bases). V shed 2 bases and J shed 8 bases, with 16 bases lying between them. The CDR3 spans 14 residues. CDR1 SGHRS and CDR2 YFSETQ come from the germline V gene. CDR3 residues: CASSFGGAESEAFF. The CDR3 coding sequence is TGCGCCAGCAGCTTCGGGGGAGCTGAATCGGAAGCTTTCTTT. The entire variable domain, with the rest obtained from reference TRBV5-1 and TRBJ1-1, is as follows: KAGVTQTPRYLIKTRGQQVTLSCSPISGHRSVSWYQQTPGQGLQFLFEYFSETQRNKGNFPGRFSGRQFSNSRSEMNVSTLELGDSALYLCASSFGGAESEAFFGQGTRLTVV.

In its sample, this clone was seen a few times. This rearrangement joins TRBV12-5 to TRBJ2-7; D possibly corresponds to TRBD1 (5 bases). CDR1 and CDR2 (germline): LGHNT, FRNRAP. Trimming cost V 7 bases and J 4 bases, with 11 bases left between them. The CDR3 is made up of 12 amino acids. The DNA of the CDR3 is TGTGCTAGTGCCGGTGACAGTTACGAGCAGTACTTC. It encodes CASAGDSYEQYF.

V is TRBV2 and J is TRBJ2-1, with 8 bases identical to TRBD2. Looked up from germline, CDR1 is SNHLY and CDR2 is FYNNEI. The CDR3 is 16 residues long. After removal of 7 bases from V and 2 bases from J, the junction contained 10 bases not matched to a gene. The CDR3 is CASTGGGTRAYNEQFF. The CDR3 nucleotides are TGTGCCAGCACCGGGGGGGGGACTAGAGCCTACAATGAGCAGTTCTTC.

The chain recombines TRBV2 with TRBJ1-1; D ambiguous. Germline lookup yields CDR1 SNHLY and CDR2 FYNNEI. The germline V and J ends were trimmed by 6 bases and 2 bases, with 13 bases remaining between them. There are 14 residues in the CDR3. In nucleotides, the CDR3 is TGTGCCAGCAGGAGGGTGGGAGGAAACACTGAAGCTTTCTTT. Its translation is CASRRVGGNTEAFF.

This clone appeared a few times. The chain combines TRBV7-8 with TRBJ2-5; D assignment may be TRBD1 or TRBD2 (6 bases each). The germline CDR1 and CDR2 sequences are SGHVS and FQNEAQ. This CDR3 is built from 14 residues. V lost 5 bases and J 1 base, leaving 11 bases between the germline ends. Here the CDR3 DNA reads TGTGCCAGCAGCCGGGGGCGGGCCCAAGAGACCCAGTACTTC. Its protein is CASSRGRAQETQYF.

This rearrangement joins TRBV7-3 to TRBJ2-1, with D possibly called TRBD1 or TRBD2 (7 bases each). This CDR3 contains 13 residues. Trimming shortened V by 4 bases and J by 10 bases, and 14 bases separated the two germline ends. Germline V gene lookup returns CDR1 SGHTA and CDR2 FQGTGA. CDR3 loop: CASSSRGGWEQFF. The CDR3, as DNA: TGTGCCAGCAGCTCCAGGGGGGGCTGGGAGCAGTTCTTC.

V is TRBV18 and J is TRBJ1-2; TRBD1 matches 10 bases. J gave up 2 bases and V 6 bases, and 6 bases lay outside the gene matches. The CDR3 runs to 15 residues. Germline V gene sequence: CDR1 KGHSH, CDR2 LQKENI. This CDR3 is CASSPGTGENYGYTF. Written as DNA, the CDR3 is TGTGCCAGCTCCCCCGGGACAGGGGAAAACTATGGCTACACCTTC.

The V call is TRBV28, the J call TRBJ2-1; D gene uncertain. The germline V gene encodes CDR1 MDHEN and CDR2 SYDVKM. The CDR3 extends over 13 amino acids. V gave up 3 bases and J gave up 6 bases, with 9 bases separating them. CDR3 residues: CASSFAQINEQFF. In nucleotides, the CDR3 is TGTGCCAGCAGTTTTGCGCAGATCAATGAGCAGTTCTTC.

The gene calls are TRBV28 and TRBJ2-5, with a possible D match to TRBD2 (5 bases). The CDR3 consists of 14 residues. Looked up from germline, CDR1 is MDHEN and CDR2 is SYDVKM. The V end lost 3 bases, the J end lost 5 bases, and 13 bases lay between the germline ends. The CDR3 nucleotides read TGTGCCAGCAGTTTGTCGGGATCGGGTGAGACCCAGTACTTC. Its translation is CASSLSGSGETQYF.

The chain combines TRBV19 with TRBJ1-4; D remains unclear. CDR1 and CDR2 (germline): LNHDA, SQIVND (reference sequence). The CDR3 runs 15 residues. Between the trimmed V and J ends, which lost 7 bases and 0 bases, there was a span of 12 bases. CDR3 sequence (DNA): TGTGCCAGTACCTCTGAGAGGGCAACTAATGAAAAACTGTTTTTT. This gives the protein CASTSERATNEKLFF.

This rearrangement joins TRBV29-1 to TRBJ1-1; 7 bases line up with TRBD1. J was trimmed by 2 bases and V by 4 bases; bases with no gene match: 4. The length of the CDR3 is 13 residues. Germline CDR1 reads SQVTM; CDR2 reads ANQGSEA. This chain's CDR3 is CSVGTGVNTEAFF. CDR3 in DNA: TGCAGCGTTGGAACAGGGGTCAACACTGAAGCTTTCTTT.

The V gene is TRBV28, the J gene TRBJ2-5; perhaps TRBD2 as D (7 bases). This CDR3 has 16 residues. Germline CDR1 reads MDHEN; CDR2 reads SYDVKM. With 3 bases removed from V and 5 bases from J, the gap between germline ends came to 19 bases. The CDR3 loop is CASSLKGGRLRETQYF. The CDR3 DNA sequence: TGTGCCAGCAGTTTGAAGGGGGGGCGCTTAAGGGAGACCCAGTACTTC.

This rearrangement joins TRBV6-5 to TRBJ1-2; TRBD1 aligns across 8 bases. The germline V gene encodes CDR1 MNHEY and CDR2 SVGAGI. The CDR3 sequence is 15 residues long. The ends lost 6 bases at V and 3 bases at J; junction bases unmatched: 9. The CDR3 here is CASRPGQGSDYGYTF. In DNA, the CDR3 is TGTGCCAGCAGGCCCGGACAGGGTTCGGACTATGGCTACACCTTC.

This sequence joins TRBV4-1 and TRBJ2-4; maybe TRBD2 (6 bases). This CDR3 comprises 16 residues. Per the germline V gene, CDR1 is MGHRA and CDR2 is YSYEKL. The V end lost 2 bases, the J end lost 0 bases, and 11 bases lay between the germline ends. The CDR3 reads CASSQPGGLAKNIQYF. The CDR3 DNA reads TGCGCCAGCAGCCAACCCGGGGGACTAGCCAAAAACATTCAGTACTTC.

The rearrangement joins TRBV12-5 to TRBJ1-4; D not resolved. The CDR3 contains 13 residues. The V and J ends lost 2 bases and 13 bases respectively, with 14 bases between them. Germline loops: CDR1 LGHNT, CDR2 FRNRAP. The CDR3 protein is CASGLSPTSGLFF. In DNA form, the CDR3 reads TGTGCTAGTGGTTTGTCCCCTACGTCGGGACTGTTTTTT.

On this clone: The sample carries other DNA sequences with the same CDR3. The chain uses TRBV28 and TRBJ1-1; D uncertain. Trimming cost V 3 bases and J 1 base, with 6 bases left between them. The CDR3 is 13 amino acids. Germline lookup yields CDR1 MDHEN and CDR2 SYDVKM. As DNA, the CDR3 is TGTGCCAGCAGTTTCAGACAGAACACTGAAGCTTTCTTT. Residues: CASSFRQNTEAFF.

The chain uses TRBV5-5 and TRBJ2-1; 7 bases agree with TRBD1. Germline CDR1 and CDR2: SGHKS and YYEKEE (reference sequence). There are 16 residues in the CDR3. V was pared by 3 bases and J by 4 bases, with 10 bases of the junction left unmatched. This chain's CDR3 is CASSSQTGNSYNEQFF. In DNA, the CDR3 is TGTGCCAGCAGCTCACAGACAGGGAATTCGTACAATGAGCAGTTCTTC.

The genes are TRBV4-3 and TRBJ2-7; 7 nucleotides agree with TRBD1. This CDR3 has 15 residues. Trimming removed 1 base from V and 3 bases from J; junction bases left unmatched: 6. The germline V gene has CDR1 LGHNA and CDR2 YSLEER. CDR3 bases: TGCGCCAGCAGCCAAGTCCCAGGGGGTATCTACGAGCAGTACTTC. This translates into CASSQVPGGIYEQYF.